These 20 T cell receptor beta chains came from one sample sequenced in a study of T-cell memory formation after mild COVID-19. TCRdb fed the 5' RACE reads into MiXCR, producing one record per CDR3 protein. Of around 200,000 distinct CDR3 sequences detected, roughly 10% appear once; the ten largest clones hold 3% to 4%. The sample comprised PBMCs or a T cell subset sorted from them (not recorded which). The source is a man between 18 and 29 years old who had mild COVID-19 (a few samples of this study predate the infection). Cell type and time point are not known.

The table lists this clonotype with many counts. The chain recombines TRBV18 with TRBJ2-2; 10 bases align to TRBD2. The length of the CDR3 is 17 residues. Germline CDR1 is KGHSH and CDR2 is LQKENI. V gave up 2 bases and J gave up 6 bases; unmatched junction bases: 9. The CDR3 DNA reads TGTGCCAGCTCACCAGAGGATATACTAGCGGGGCCCGGGGAGCTGTTTTTT. It encodes CASSPEDILAGPGELFF. Combining the CDR3 with reference TRBV18 and TRBJ2-2 gives the whole variable domain NAGVMQNPRHLVRRRGQEARLRCSPMKGHSHVYWYRQLPEEGLKFMVYLQKENIIDESGMPKERFSAEFPKEGPSILRIQQVVRGDSAAYFCASSPEDILAGPGELFFGEGSRLTVL.

This clonotype was recorded a few times. V gene TRBV12-3 or TRBV12-4 combines with J gene TRBJ1-1, with 9 nucleotides matching TRBD1. V dropped 6 bases and J dropped 0; count of bases not matched to a gene: 2. This CDR3 contains 14 residues. CDR3 DNA: TGTGCCAGCAGGGGACAGGGTTTGAACACTGAAGCTTTCTTT. Encoded protein: CASRGQGLNTEAFF.

This CDR3 reads CASSLEGGGGTYEQYV. CDR3 nucleotides: TGTGCCAGCAGTTTAGAAGGCGGCGGGGGAACCTACGAGCAGTACGTC. The chain joins TRBV28 to TRBJ2-7; 7 positions agree with TRBD2. The germline CDR1 and CDR2 sequences are MDHEN and SYDVKM. CDR3 length equals 16 residues. The junction had 9 bases not matched to a gene; V was cut back by 2 bases and J by 2 bases.

This clonotype was picked up a small number of times. As DNA, the CDR3 is TGTGCCAGCAGCTCGCTAACCGGGCGGGGGCGAACAGATACGCAGTATTTT. This translates into CASSSLTGRGRTDTQYF. The chain employs TRBV3-1 and TRBJ2-3; tentatively, D is TRBD2 (7 bases). Germline V gene data show CDR1 as LGHDT and CDR2 as YNNKEL (reference sequence). The CDR3 runs 17 residues. V was cut by 5 bases and J by 3 bases, with 21 bases left in between.

J is TRBJ1-1 and V is TRBV7-3, with TRBD1 matching 9 bases. In germline, CDR1 is SGHTA, CDR2 FQGTGA. The ends lost 5 bases at V and 1 base at J; junction bases unmatched: 2. This CDR3 contains 14 residues. This CDR3 reads CASSQTGGNTEAFF. CDR3 bases: TGTGCCAGCAGCCAGACAGGGGGGAACACTGAAGCTTTCTTT.

The chain is built from TRBV10-2 and TRBJ2-1, with D tentatively TRBD2 (7 bases). This CDR3 is 13 amino acids long. V was clipped by 9 bases and J by 2 bases, with 11 bases between them. Germline V gene lookup returns CDR1 WSHSY and CDR2 SAAADI. CDR3 sequence: CASRGTTYNEQFF. The CDR3, as DNA: TGCGCCAGTAGGGGGACTACCTACAATGAGCAGTTCTTC.

This clonotype was detected a few times. The chain links TRBV27 to TRBJ2-2; D is ambiguous. This CDR3 has 14 amino acids. CDR1 MNHEY and CDR2 SMNVEV come from the germline V gene (reference sequence). V was clipped by 3 bases and J by 1 base, with 6 bases between them. The CDR3 DNA is TGTGCCAGCAGTTTCGACCTGAACACCGGGGAGCTGTTTTTT. It specifies CASSFDLNTGELFF.

This clonotype was detected ten times or more. The chain carries TRBV12-3 or TRBV12-4 and TRBJ2-5, with 9 positions matching TRBD2. V lost 3 bases to trimming and J lost 5 bases; unmatched junction nucleotides: 7. The CDR3 loop spans 15 amino acids. The CDR3 DNA sequence: TGTGCCAGCAGTTTCCGCGGGGGGGCCTGGGAGACCCAGTACTTC. As protein: CASSFRGGAWETQYF.

The table lists this clonotype with many counts. The genes are TRBV6-5 and TRBJ2-7, with unresolved D. The CDR3 loop spans 11 amino acids. V shed 5 bases and J shed 4 bases, with 6 bases lying between them. The germline CDR1 and CDR2 sequences are MNHEY and SVGAGI. The CDR3 coding sequence is TGTGCCAGCAGTAATGGTTACGAGCAGTACTTC. Its protein product is CASSNGYEQYF.

The table lists this clonotype with many counts. This rearrangement joins TRBV20-1 to TRBJ2-7; 7 nucleotides agree with TRBD1. Germline-derived CDR1 and CDR2 are DFQATT and SNEGSKA (reference sequence). The V gene end was trimmed by 2 bases and the J gene end by 5 bases; junction bases not matched to a gene: 9. The CDR3 sequence is 14 residues long. The CDR3 nucleotides read TGCAGTGCTAGAACCAACAGGGGATGGGACGAGCAGTACGTC. The encoded protein is CSARTNRGWDEQYV.

This clonotype has only a few counts. For the CDR3, the DNA is TGTGCCAGCAGCTTAGGGGCGGGGAGATACAATGAGCAGTTCTTC. It codes for CASSLGAGRYNEQFF. The chain employs TRBV11-2 and TRBJ2-1; tentative D call: TRBD2 (6 bases). V was trimmed by 1 base and J by 4 bases, leaving 11 bases between them. The CDR3 loop spans 15 amino acids. Germline CDR1 and CDR2: SGHAT and FQNNGV.

This clonotype was counted between two and nine times. The V gene is TRBV9, the J gene TRBJ1-4, with D possibly TRBD1 on 5 matching bases. The CDR3 length is 16 residues. V lost 0 bases, J lost 7 bases, and 16 bases lay in between. Germline CDR1 reads SGDLS; CDR2 reads YYNGEE. The CDR3 here is CASSVGVIERGEKLFF. DNA of the CDR3: TGTGCCAGCAGCGTAGGCGTCATTGAAAGGGGTGAAAAACTGTTTTTT.

This clonotype appeared a few times. The J gene is TRBJ2-6, the V gene TRBV6-5, with TRBD1 identical over 9 bases. The V and J ends lost 2 bases and 1 base, in that order; junction bases with no gene match: 12. Per germline, CDR1 MNHEY and CDR2 SVGAGI. The CDR3 spans 20 residues. The chain's CDR3 is CASSYLGQGLQGSGANVLTF. CDR3 bases: TGTGCCAGCAGTTACCTCGGACAGGGGCTCCAAGGGTCTGGGGCCAACGTCCTGACTTTC.

This clonotype occurred a few times. The chain carries TRBV20-1 and TRBJ1-4; 7 bases agree with TRBD1. Unmatched junction bases numbered 9, after V lost 6 bases and J lost 8 bases. CDR3 length: 13 residues. In germline, CDR1 is DFQATT, CDR2 SNEGSKA (reference sequence). CDR3: CSATGTLGEKLFF. CDR3 nucleotide sequence: TGCAGTGCGACAGGGACTCTAGGGGAAAAACTGTTTTTT.

The rearrangement uses TRBV5-1 and TRBJ2-2; TRBD1 agrees at 9 bases. This CDR3 region has 16 residues. Germline values: CDR1 SGHRS, CDR2 YFSETQ. Trimming removed 0 bases from V and 5 bases from J; junction bases left unmatched: 5. This CDR3 reads CASSLVGTGRTGELFF. The CDR3 DNA sequence: TGCGCCAGCAGCTTGGTTGGGACAGGGAGGACCGGGGAGCTGTTTTTT.

This clonotype turned up a few times. This chain connects TRBV4-1 to TRBJ2-2; 8 nucleotides match TRBD2. CDR3 length: 13 residues. Germline values: CDR1 MGHRA, CDR2 YSYEKL. With 6 bases clipped from V and 7 bases from J, the junction kept 4 bases outside the gene matches. CDR3 sequence reads: CASRGSGDGELFF. The CDR3 coding sequence is TGCGCCAGCAGGGGTAGCGGGGACGGGGAGCTGTTTTTT.

The chain is built from TRBV6-5 and TRBJ1-1; perhaps TRBD1 as D (6 bases). The CDR3 is 14 amino acids. In germline, CDR1 is MNHEY, CDR2 SVGAGI. Deletions cut 4 bases from V and 4 bases from J, with 13 bases between. The CDR3 sequence: CASSFDRLGTEAFF. The CDR3 DNA is TGTGCCAGCAGTTTTGACAGGTTAGGCACTGAAGCTTTCTTT.

The chain couples TRBV10-3 to TRBJ1-4; D is ambiguous. CDR1 is ENHRY and CDR2 is SYGVKD in the germline V gene. With 0 bases removed from V and 8 bases from J, the gap between germline ends came to 10 bases. The CDR3 contains 14 residues. The CDR3 coding sequence is TGTGCCATCAGTGAGTCTGGTAGGGTGGAAAAACTGTTTTTT. Its protein is CAISESGRVEKLFF.

This clonotype appeared a few times. The chain combines TRBV19 with TRBJ1-1; possible D gene TRBD1, 6 bases. V lost 3 bases to trimming and J lost 5 bases, with 16 bases between them. Germline-derived CDR1 and CDR2 are LNHDA and SQIVND (reference sequence). The CDR3 contains 15 residues. CDR3 residues: CASSMVGGLWTEAFF. Here the CDR3 DNA reads TGTGCCAGTAGTATGGTCGGGGGCTTGTGGACTGAAGCTTTCTTT.

This clonotype was seen repeatedly, ten times or more. The chain employs TRBV5-1 and TRBJ2-3, with a weak D call TRBD2 (5 bases). Deletions cut 5 bases from V and 0 bases from J, with 10 bases between. This CDR3 is 14 amino acids long. Germline V gives CDR1 SGHRS, CDR2 YFSETQ. The CDR3 DNA follows: TGCGCCAGCAGACCGGACTCTAGCACAGATACGCAGTATTTT. Protein product: CASRPDSSTDTQYF.